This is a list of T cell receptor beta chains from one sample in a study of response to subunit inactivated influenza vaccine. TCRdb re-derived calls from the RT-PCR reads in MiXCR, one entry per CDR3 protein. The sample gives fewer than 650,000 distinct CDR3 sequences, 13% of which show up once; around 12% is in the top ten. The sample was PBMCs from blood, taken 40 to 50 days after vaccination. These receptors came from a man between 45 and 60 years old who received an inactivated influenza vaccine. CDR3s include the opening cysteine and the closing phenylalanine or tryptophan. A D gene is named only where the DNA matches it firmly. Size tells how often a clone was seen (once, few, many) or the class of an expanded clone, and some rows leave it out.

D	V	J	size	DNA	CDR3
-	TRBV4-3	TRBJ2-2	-	TGCGCCAGCAGCCAAGATAGCGGTTATCTCACCGGGGAGCTGTTTTTT	CASSQDSGYLTGELFF
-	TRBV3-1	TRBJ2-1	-	TGTGCCAGCAGCCACCCCGCCGGGACTACAGGGGGGGCTTACAATGAGCAGTTCTTC	CASSHPAGTTGGAYNEQFF
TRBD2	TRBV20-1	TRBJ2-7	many	TGCAGTGCTAGTCTAGCGGGAGCTCATGAGCAGTACTTC	CSASLAGAHEQYF
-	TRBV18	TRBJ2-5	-	TGTGCCAGCTCACCAGGGGTCGGGGGAGCTCGAGAGACCCAGTACTTC	CASSPGVGGARETQYF
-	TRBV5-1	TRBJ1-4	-	TGCGCCAGCAGCTTGGAGGCTTCCCCGGGGGCTAATGAAAAACTGTTTTTT	CASSLEASPGANEKLFF
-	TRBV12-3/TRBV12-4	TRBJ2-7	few	TGTGCCAGCAGCCCAACTCTTTTAGCAACCTACGAGCAGTACTTC	CASSPTLLATYEQYF
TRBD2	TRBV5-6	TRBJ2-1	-	TGTGCCAGCCGAAGCGGGGGAGGGCCGTACTGTCACTGGGATGAGCAGTTCTTC	CASRSGGGPYCHWDEQFF
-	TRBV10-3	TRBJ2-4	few	TGTGCCATCAGTGAGGGAGGACTCCTTCAGTACTTC	CAISEGGLLQYF
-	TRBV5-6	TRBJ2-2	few	TGTGCCAGCAGCTACCGTTGGGTCCAAAACACCGGGGAGCTGTTTTTT	CASSYRWVQNTGELFF
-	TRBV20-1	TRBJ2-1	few	TGCAGTGCTAGACAGGGGCCCGAGTACAATGAGCAGTTCTTC	CSARQGPEYNEQFF
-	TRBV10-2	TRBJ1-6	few	TGCGCCAGCTCCCCGAGGATCGGGGCTTATAATTCACCCCTCCACTTT	CASSPRIGAYNSPLHF
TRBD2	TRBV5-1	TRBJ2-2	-	TGCGCCAGCAGCTGGAGCGGGGCGGCGAACACCGGGGAGCTGTTTTTT	CASSWSGAANTGELFF
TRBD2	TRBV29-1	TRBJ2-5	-	TGCAGCGTTGGTGTGACTAGCGGGGTTGGAGAGACCCAGTACTTC	CSVGVTSGVGETQYF
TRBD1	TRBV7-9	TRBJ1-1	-	TGTGCCAGCAGTACCACAGGGGAGGGGGGAGCTTTCTTT	CASSTTGEGGAFF
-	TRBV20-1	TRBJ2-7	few	TGCAGTGCTAGAGAGGGGGGCGGATGGCAGTACTTC	CSAREGGGWQYF
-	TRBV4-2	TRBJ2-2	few	TGTGCCAGCAGCCAAGATGGGACCCGGGACACCGGGGAGCTGTTTTTT	CASSQDGTRDTGELFF
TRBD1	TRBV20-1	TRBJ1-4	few	TGCAGCACCGGGACAGGGGGCGGGGGTAATGAAAAACTGTTTTTT	CSTGTGGGGNEKLFF
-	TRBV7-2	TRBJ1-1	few	TGTGCCAGCAGCTTAGGGGCACAGGTCATGAACACTGAAGCTTTCTTT	CASSLGAQVMNTEAFF
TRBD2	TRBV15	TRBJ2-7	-	TGTGCCACCAGCAGAGATCGGCTTAAATGGACTAGCGGGAGGCAGTACGAGCAGTACTTC	CATSRDRLKWTSGRQYEQYF
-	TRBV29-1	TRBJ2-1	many	TGCAGCTCCCGGACGGGACTGAATGAGCAGTTCTTC	CSSRTGLNEQFF
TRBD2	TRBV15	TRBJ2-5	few	TGTGCCACCAGCAGTAGCGGGGGAGAGACCCAGTACTTC	CATSSSGGETQYF
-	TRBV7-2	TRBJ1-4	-	TGTGCCAGCAGACAGGGTCTTTCTAATGAAAAACTGTTTTTT	CASRQGLSNEKLFF
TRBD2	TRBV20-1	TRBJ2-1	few	TGCAGTGCTAGCCGCACGGGACTAGGGGATGAGCAGTTCTTC	CSASRTGLGDEQFF
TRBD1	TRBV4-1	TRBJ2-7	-	TGCGCCAGCAGCCAAGTGTACGGGACAGGGGATCGGGAGCAGTACTTC	CASSQVYGTGDREQYF
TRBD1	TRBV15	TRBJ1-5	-	TGTGCCACCAGCGGACAGGGGGAGAATCAGCCCCAGCATTTT	CATSGQGENQPQHF
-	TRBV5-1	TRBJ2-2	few	TGCGCCAGCAGCTTGTGGACTAACACCGGGGAGCTGTTTTTT	CASSLWTNTGELFF
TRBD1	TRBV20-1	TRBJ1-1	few	TGCAGTGCTAGAGTCATCAGGGGGGACCCTGAAGCTTTCTTT	CSARVIRGDPEAFF
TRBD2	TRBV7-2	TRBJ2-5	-	TGTGCCAGCAGCTCCCCGCCGGGAGGGCAGACCCAGTACTTC	CASSSPPGGQTQYF
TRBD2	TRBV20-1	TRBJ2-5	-	TGCAACCCCGGGACTAGCGAAGAGACCCAGTACTTC	CNPGTSEETQYF
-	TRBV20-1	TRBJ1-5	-	TGCAGTGCCCTCAAGGGAGCAGACAATCAGCCCCAGCATTTT	CSALKGADNQPQHF
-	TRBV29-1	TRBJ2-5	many	TGCAGCGTCCCTCGAGGGAACCAAGAGACCCAGTACTTC	CSVPRGNQETQYF
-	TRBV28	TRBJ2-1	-	TGTGCCAGCAGCCGGGACCAAGGCGTTCGTGAGCAGTTCTTC	CASSRDQGVREQFF
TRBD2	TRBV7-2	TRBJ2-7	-	TGTGCCAGCAGCAGTAAAACGTCCCTAGCGGGACTCTACGAGCAGTACTTC	CASSSKTSLAGLYEQYF
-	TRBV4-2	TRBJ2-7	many	TGTGCCAGCAGCCAAGTTGACAGCTACGAGCAGTACTTC	CASSQVDSYEQYF
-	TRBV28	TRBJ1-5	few	TGTGCCAGCAGTTTCCATGGACTTGAAAATCAGCCCCAGCATTTT	CASSFHGLENQPQHF
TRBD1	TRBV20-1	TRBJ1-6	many	TGCAGTGCCCGCGGGACAGCCCATTCACCCCTCCACTTT	CSARGTAHSPLHF
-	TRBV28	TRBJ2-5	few	TGTGCCAGCACCTATAGAGGGTACCAAGAGACCCAGTACTTC	CASTYRGYQETQYF
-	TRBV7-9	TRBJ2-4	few	TGTGCCAGCAGCTTAGTGGGCAGCAACATTCAGTACTTC	CASSLVGSNIQYF
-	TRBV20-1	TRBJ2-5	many	TGCAGTGCTAGAGATCCCCAGGGTGCCCAAGAGACCCAGTACTTC	CSARDPQGAQETQYF
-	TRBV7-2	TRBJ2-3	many	TGTGCCAGCAGCGGCGCAAGAGCGGAAGCGCAGTATTTT	CASSGARAEAQYF
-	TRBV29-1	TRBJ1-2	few	TGCAGCGGTGTCCTACTCGGCTCTTCCGACGGGGACTATGGCTACACCTTC	CSGVLLGSSDGDYGYTF
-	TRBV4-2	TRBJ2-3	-	TGTGCCAGCAGCCAAGAATTGTCGGGCACAGATACGCAGTATTTT	CASSQELSGTDTQYF
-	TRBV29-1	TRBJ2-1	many	TGCAGCGTCACCGAGACAGCTTACCTAGTGGAGCAGTTCTTC	CSVTETAYLVEQFF
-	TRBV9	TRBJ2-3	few	TGTGCCAGCAGCATCGGGACCCTCACAGATACGCAGTATTTT	CASSIGTLTDTQYF
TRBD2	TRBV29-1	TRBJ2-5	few	TGCAGCGTTCTAGCGGGAGGGGAGACCCAGTACTTC	CSVLAGGETQYF
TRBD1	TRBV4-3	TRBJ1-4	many	TGTGCCAGCAGTCAGGGACAGGGGGCGGGGGAAAAACTGTTTTTT	CASSQGQGAGEKLFF
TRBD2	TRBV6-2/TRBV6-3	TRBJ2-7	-	TGTGCCAGCACTGCGACTAGCGGGAGACACGAGCAGTACTTC	CASTATSGRHEQYF
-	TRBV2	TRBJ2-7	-	TGTGCCAGCAGTGAACAGTACCAGAGCTCCTACGAGCAGTACTTC	CASSEQYQSSYEQYF
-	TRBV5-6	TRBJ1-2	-	TGTGCCAGCAGCTTGGCCGGCACGGGCGGCTATGGCTACACCTTC	CASSLAGTGGYGYTF
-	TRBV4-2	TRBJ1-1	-	TGTGCCAGCAGAGTGGACAGGAACACTGAAGCTTTCTTT	CASRVDRNTEAFF
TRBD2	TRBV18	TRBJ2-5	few	TGTGCCAGCTCACCACAGACTAGCGGGGAGACCCAGTACTTC	CASSPQTSGETQYF
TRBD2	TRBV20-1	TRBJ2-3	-	TGCAGTTTCTGGGGAAAACTAGCGGGGAAGACGGATACGCAGTATTTT	CSFWGKLAGKTDTQYF
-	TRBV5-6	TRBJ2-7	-	TGTGCCAGCAGCTTGGTTGCGGGGATTCCCGACCGATCCTACGAGCAGTACTTC	CASSLVAGIPDRSYEQYF
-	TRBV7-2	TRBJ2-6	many	TGTGCCAGCAGCTACAGGGGGGGGACTGGGGCCAACGTCCTGACTTTC	CASSYRGGTGANVLTF
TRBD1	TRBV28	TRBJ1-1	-	TGTGCCAGCAGTGCCGTCACCGGGACAGGGATTACTGAAGCTTTCTTT	CASSAVTGTGITEAFF
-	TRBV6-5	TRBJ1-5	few	TGTGCCAGCAGTTACTCTCCAGCCCGTCAGCCCCAGCATTTT	CASSYSPARQPQHF
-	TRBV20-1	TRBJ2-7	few	TGCAGTGCTAATGACAAGCCAGAAGAGCAGTACTTC	CSANDKPEEQYF
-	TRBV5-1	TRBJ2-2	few	TGCGCCAGCAGCTTGAGTGATAGCGGAATCACCGGGGAGCTGTTTTTT	CASSLSDSGITGELFF